This note documents a single T cell receptor (beta chain) sequence. This specimen comes from a study of shared clonotypes between healthy human individuals. Generated by immunoSEQ multiplex PCR, the TCRdb table keeps only in-frame clones and is missing some. The sample carries around 2.5 million clones, under 95% recorded once. It was into CD45RA+ naive and CD45RA-negative memory subsets that the CD4+ cells were split. V gave up 1 base and J gave up 4 bases, with 6 bases separating them. CDR3 length: 13 residues. Germline lookup yields CDR1 SGHDT and CDR2 YYEEEE. The J gene is TRBJ2-1, the V gene TRBV5-6, with D possibly being TRBD1 (5 bases). The sequence derives from a man aged 18 to 30 in good health. Some clones in this sample may be carry-over from other donors' samples. Material for sequencing was naive CD4+ T cells from PBMCs. Subset noted: CD45RA+ positively selected. CDR3 sequence reads: CASSLSGYNEQFF. As DNA, the CDR3 is TGTGCCAGCAGCTTGTCAGGGTACAATGAGCAGTTCTTC. The entire variable domain, with the rest obtained from reference TRBV5-6 and TRBJ2-1, is as follows: DAGVTQSPTHLIKTRGQQVTLRCSPKSGHDTVSWYQQALGQGPQFIFQYYEEEERQRGNFPDRFSGHQFPNYSSELNVNALLLGDSALYLCASSLSGYNEQFFGPGTRLTVL.